These 18 T cell receptor beta chains share one sample of origin, sequenced in a study of cytomegalovirus exposure and HLA in healthy donors. A multiplex PCR was run with 60 Vbeta primers and 13 Jbeta primers. Generated by immunoSEQ multiplex PCR, the TCRdb table keeps only in-frame clones and is missing some. Of 76,000 or so clones in the sample, about 69% are singletons; the top ten hold about 16%. What was sequenced was PBMCs. The receptors come from a middle-aged woman in good health and CMV-seropositive.

The gene calls are TRBV4-1 and TRBJ2-1; 8 nucleotides agree with TRBD2. The germline V gene has CDR1 MGHRA and CDR2 YSYEKL. The CDR3 extends over 15 amino acids. V gave up 3 bases and J gave up 9 bases; unmatched junction bases: 10. The CDR3, as DNA: TGCGCCAGCAGCCAGGGGCCGGGAGGGCCCGGTGAGCAGTTCTTC. It codes for CASSQGPGGPGEQFF.

This chain joins TRBV28 and TRBJ2-7; 7 nucleotides agree with TRBD1. This CDR3 region has 13 residues. The V segment lost 3 bases and the J segment 6 bases; nucleotides outside the gene matches: 5. Per the germline V gene, CDR1 is MDHEN and CDR2 is SYDVKM. The CDR3 nucleotides read TGTGCCAGCAGTTTGGGACAGCTGGGCGAGCAGTACTTC. Encoded protein: CASSLGQLGEQYF. Full variable domain (remainder filled in from reference TRBV28 and TRBJ2-7): DVKVTQSSRYLVKRTGEKVFLECVQDMDHENMFWYRQDPGLGLRLIYFSYDVKMKEKGDIPEGYSVSREKKERFSLILESASTNQTSMYLCASSLGQLGEQYFGPGTRLTVT.

This CDR3 is CASSLGPSNQPQHF. CDR3 in DNA: TGTGCCAGCAGCTTAGGGCCTAGCAATCAGCCCCAGCATTTT. The V gene is TRBV7-9, the J gene TRBJ1-5; D gene ambiguous. This CDR3 is 14 amino acids long. Trimming took off 1 base at V and 0 bases at J, with 4 bases between the two ends. Germline loops: CDR1 SEHNR, CDR2 FQNEAQ (reference sequence). The variable domain in full, completed from reference TRBV7-9 and TRBJ1-5, reads DTGVSQNPRHKITKRGQNVTFRCDPISEHNRLYWYRQTLGQGPEFLTYFQNEAQLEKSRLLSDRFSAERPKGSFSTLEIQRTEQGDSAMYLCASSLGPSNQPQHFGDGTRLSIL.

The chain couples TRBV6-5 to TRBJ2-6; D uncertain. The CDR3 extends over 14 amino acids. V gave up 0 bases and J gave up 4 bases, with 4 bases separating them. Germline V gene lookup returns CDR1 MNHEY and CDR2 SVGAGI. The DNA of the CDR3 is TGTGCCAGCAGTTACTCGGGCGGGGCCAACGTCCTGACTTTC. It yields the protein CASSYSGGANVLTF.

This chain joins TRBV19 and TRBJ1-4; D might be TRBD1 (5 bases). V dropped 3 bases and J dropped 3 bases, with 11 bases sitting between them. CDR3 length: 15 residues. CDR1 is LNHDA and CDR2 is SQIVND in the germline V gene (reference sequence). The CDR3 DNA is TGTGCCAGTAGTATCAGTGCAGGGTCTAATGAAAAACTGTTTTTT. This gives the protein CASSISAGSNEKLFF. Filled out from reference TRBV19 and TRBJ1-4, the complete variable domain reads DGGITQSPKYLFRKEGQNVTLSCEQNLNHDAMYWYRQDPGQGLRLIYYSQIVNDFQKGDIAEGYSVSREKKESFPLTVTSAQKNPTAFYLCASSISAGSNEKLFFGSGTQLSVL.

The J gene is TRBJ1-3, the V gene TRBV6-1; TRBD1 matches at 8 bases. J gave up 4 bases and V 4 bases, and 18 bases lay outside the gene matches. The CDR3 covers 19 residues. In germline, CDR1 is MNHNS, CDR2 SASEGT. CDR3 nucleotides: TGTGCCAGCAGTGGAGGACAGGGTTATTCTAATCTCGGGGGAAACACCATATATTTT. This translates into CASSGGQGYSNLGGNTIYF.

V usage is TRBV18 and J usage is TRBJ2-7; maybe TRBD1 (5 bases). This CDR3 spans 14 amino acids. Germline V gene data show CDR1 as KGHSH and CDR2 as LQKENI. The ends were cut back, 0 bases at V and 3 bases at J, with 9 bases in the middle. CDR3 bases: TGTGCCAGCTCACCACCGGTAGGGGACTACGAGCAGTACTTC. The encoded protein is CASSPPVGDYEQYF.

The CDR3 protein is CASSLESADTQYF. CDR3 in DNA: TGCGCCAGCAGCTTGGAATCCGCAGATACGCAGTATTTT. This rearrangement joins TRBV5-1 to TRBJ2-3; D unclear. The CDR3 loop spans 13 amino acids. The V and J ends lost 0 bases and 4 bases respectively, with 6 bases between them. Germline V gene data show CDR1 as SGHRS and CDR2 as YFSETQ.

J is TRBJ1-2 and V is TRBV5-1, with D perhaps matching TRBD1 (5 bases). Trimming took off 0 bases at V and 5 bases at J, with 14 bases between the two ends. CDR1 SGHRS and CDR2 YFSETQ come from the germline V gene. The CDR3 extends over 15 amino acids. The CDR3 coding sequence is TGCGCCAGCAGCTTGGGCGGAGGGGCGGAGTATGGCTACACCTTC. It encodes CASSLGGGAEYGYTF. Variable domain in full (rest from reference TRBV5-1 and TRBJ1-2): KAGVTQTPRYLIKTRGQQVTLSCSPISGHRSVSWYQQTPGQGLQFLFEYFSETQRNKGNFPGRFSGRQFSNSRSEMNVSTLELGDSALYLCASSLGGGAEYGYTFGSGTRLTVV.

A single count supports this clone. The chain recombines TRBV14 with TRBJ1-2, with D possibly TRBD1 on 5 matching bases. Germline CDR1 SGHDN, CDR2 FVKESK. V lost 1 base and J 4 bases, leaving 7 bases between the germline ends. The CDR3 totals 13 residues. This CDR3 reads CASSQGQSYGYTF. As DNA, the CDR3 is TGTGCCAGCAGCCAAGGACAGTCCTATGGCTACACCTTC.

The chain recombines TRBV27 with TRBJ2-2; TRBD1 matches 8 bases. Germline lookup yields CDR1 MNHEY and CDR2 SMNVEV (reference sequence). CDR3 length: 14 residues. The trim removed 4 bases at V and 5 bases at J, leaving 3 bases unmatched. DNA of the CDR3: TGTGCCAGCAGTTGGCAGGGGGCGACCGGGGAGCTGTTTTTT. This translates into CASSWQGATGELFF.

V gene TRBV5-6 combines with J gene TRBJ1-5, with D tentatively TRBD1 (5 bases). The CDR3 runs 14 residues. Per the germline V gene, CDR1 is SGHDT and CDR2 is YYEEEE. Between the trimmed V and J ends, which lost 2 bases and 7 bases, there was a span of 13 bases. The CDR3 here is CASSFGHWRQPQHF. DNA of the CDR3: TGTGCCAGCAGCTTCGGACATTGGCGACAGCCCCAGCATTTT.

CDR3 nucleotide sequence: TGTGCCATCAGTGAGTTCACAGGGGCCTACGAGCAGTACTTC. The encoded protein is CAISEFTGAYEQYF. The chain has TRBV10-3 and TRBJ2-7; TRBD1 matches at 7 bases. Per the germline V gene, CDR1 is ENHRY and CDR2 is SYGVKD. V was clipped by 1 base and J by 2 bases; unmatched bases: 2. The CDR3 loop spans 14 amino acids.

This chain links TRBV4-2 with TRBJ2-7; D possibly corresponds to TRBD2 (8 bases). This CDR3 spans 16 amino acids. The V end was cut by 4 bases, the J end by 3 bases, with 19 bases between. Germline lookup yields CDR1 LGHNA and CDR2 YNFKEQ. In nucleotides, the CDR3 is TGTGCCAGCAGCCCAGGGGGACGGGGGGGGTTCTACGAGCAGTACTTC. Translating it yields CASSPGGRGGFYEQYF.

V and J are TRBV28 and TRBJ2-5; 9 bases align to TRBD1. The CDR3 totals 15 residues. After removal of 3 bases from V and 5 bases from J, the junction contained 7 bases not matched to a gene. Germline values: CDR1 MDHEN, CDR2 SYDVKM. CDR3 in DNA: TGTGCCAGCAGTTTGCGGGACAGGGATACGGAGACCCAGTACTTC. This translates into CASSLRDRDTETQYF.

This chain connects TRBV28 to TRBJ1-4; D might be TRBD1 (5 bases). CDR3 length: 15 residues. From germline, CDR1 is MDHEN and CDR2 SYDVKM. Trimming took 5 bases from V and 8 from J, leaving 18 bases between them. CDR3 nucleotide sequence: TGTGCCAGCAGTGGCCAAGGGGATCTGAGGGAAAAACTGTTTTTT. It yields the protein CASSGQGDLREKLFF.

The gene calls are TRBV10-3 and TRBJ2-7; 8 bases map to TRBD1. J was trimmed by 3 bases and V by 2 bases; bases with no gene match: 6. The CDR3 runs to 15 residues. The germline gives CDR1 ENHRY, CDR2 SYGVKD. The chain's CDR3 is CAISEKGQVGYEQYF. The CDR3 DNA reads TGTGCCATCAGTGAGAAGGGACAGGTAGGCTACGAGCAGTACTTC.

This chain uses TRBV7-2 with TRBJ1-2; D call uncertain. Trimming took off 4 bases at V and 5 bases at J, with 11 bases between the two ends. Germline-derived CDR1 and CDR2 are SGHTA and FQGNSA. There are 13 residues in the CDR3. The CDR3 here is CASSSPEWYGYTF. The CDR3 DNA sequence: TGTGCCAGCAGCTCCCCCGAGTGGTATGGCTACACCTTC. Full variable domain (outside the CDR3, taken from reference TRBV7-2 and TRBJ1-2): GAGVSQSPSNKVTEKGKDVELRCDPISGHTALYWYRQSLGQGLEFLIYFQGNSAPDKSGLPSDRFSAERTGGSVSTLTIQRTQQEDSAVYLCASSSPEWYGYTFGSGTRLTVV.